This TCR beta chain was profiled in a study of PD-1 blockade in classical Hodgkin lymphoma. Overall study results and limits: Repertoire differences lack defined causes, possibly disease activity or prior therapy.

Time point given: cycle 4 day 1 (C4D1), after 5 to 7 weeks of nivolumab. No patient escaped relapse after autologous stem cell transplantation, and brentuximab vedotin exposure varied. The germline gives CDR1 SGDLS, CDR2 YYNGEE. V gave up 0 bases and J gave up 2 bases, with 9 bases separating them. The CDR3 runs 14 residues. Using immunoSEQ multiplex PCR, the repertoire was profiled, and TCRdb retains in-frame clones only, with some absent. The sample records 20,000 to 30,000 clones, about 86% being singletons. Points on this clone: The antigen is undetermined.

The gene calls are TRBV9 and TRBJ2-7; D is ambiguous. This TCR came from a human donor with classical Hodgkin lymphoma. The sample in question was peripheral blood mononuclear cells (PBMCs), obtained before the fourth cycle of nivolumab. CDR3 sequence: CASSVVDGAYEQYF. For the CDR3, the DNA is TGTGCCAGCAGCGTAGTAGACGGAGCCTACGAGCAGTACTTC.